This is a list of T cell receptor beta chains from one sample in a study of long-term antiretroviral therapy in people with HIV. The repertoire was sequenced with immunoSEQ multiplex PCR; TCRdb's copy has only in-frame clones and lacks some. The sample gives roughly 28,000 clones, roughly 96% of which show up once; 8% is in the top ten. This specimen was unsorted PBMCs, taken roughly 6 years after starting antiretroviral therapy. Receptors were obtained from a man aged 25 to 45 with HIV. Each CDR3 is given with its conserved first and last residue. D genes are given only for firm matches. Size is stated for part of the rows, as once, few or many counts, or as a class when the clone is expanded.

NA	TRBV27	TRBD1	TRBJ2-5	TGTGCCAGCAGGCGGGACAGGGGAGAGACCCAGTACTTC	CASRRDRGETQYF
NA	TRBV5-4	NA	TRBJ1-1	TGTGCCAGCACCCCTGGCCGGGGGCGAGTCACTGAAGCTTTCTTT	CASTPGRGRVTEAFF
NA	TRBV5-6	NA	TRBJ1-2	TGTGCCAGCAGCTTTTCTGGGGTTAACTATGGCTACACCTTC	CASSFSGVNYGYTF
NA	TRBV15	TRBD1	TRBJ2-5	TGTGCCACCAGCAGAGATGCAGGGGGCGGTGAGCAGTACTTC	CATSRDAGGGEQYF
once	TRBV19	NA	TRBJ1-2	TGTGCCAGTAGTATGATAGCAGGGGAGCACTATGGCTACACCTTC	CASSMIAGEHYGYTF
NA	TRBV10-3	TRBD2	TRBJ2-3	TGTGCCATCGGGGTCCTAGCGGGGGCCACAGATACGCAGTATTTT	CAIGVLAGATDTQYF
NA	TRBV7-9	NA	TRBJ2-6	TGTGCCAGCAGCCTCGGACACTTCTCTGGGGCCAACGTCCTGACTTTC	CASSLGHFSGANVLTF
NA	TRBV5-1	NA	TRBJ2-1	TGCGCCAGCAGCCCAGCCCTAGTCGGGAATGAGCAGTTCTTC	CASSPALVGNEQFF
NA	TRBV6-6	TRBD2	TRBJ2-1	TGTGCCAGCAGTTACTCTAGCGGGAGGACAGTCGATGAGCAGTTCTTC	CASSYSSGRTVDEQFF
few	TRBV27	TRBD1	TRBJ2-7	TGTGCCAGCAGCCACCGGGACAGCTACGAGCAGTACTTC	CASSHRDSYEQYF
NA	TRBV30	TRBD1	TRBJ2-1	TGTGCCTGGAGGCGCAGGGGGAATGAGCAGTTCTTC	CAWRRRGNEQFF
NA	TRBV28	TRBD1	TRBJ2-7	TGTGCCAGCAGTGTCCCACAGGGGGCTGGCTCCTACGAGCAGTACTTC	CASSVPQGAGSYEQYF
once	TRBV29-1	NA	TRBJ2-1	TGCAGCGTTGAGGCGGCTGGACTAACCTCCTACAATGAGCAGTTCTTC	CSVEAAGLTSYNEQFF
NA	TRBV6-6	NA	TRBJ2-2	TGTGCCAGCAGAGACCCGGCGGGTGGGGGCCCAGGGGAGCTGTTTTTT	CASRDPAGGGPGELFF
once	TRBV5-4	NA	TRBJ2-1	TGTGCCAGCAGCTTGACGCGGGGCTCCTACAATGAGCAGTTCTTC	CASSLTRGSYNEQFF
NA	TRBV13	TRBD2	TRBJ2-3	TGTGCCAGCAGCGAAGGACTAGCGGGGCGAAGTACGCAGTATTTT	CASSEGLAGRSTQYF
NA	TRBV5-4	TRBD1	TRBJ2-5	TGTGCCAGCAGCTTGGCGGTTGGACAGGGGGAGACCCAGTACTTC	CASSLAVGQGETQYF
NA	TRBV2	NA	TRBJ2-7	TGTGCCAGCAGTGGTGCAGGAGACGAGCAGTACTTC	CASSGAGDEQYF
NA	TRBV5-1	NA	TRBJ2-7	TGCGCCAGCAGCTTGGGCGCGGTACCCTCCTACGAGCAGTACTTC	CASSLGAVPSYEQYF
once	TRBV15	NA	TRBJ1-2	TGTGCCACCAGCAGGGGGGGGTACGGCTATGGCTACACCTTC	CATSRGGYGYGYTF
NA	TRBV9	NA	TRBJ1-1	TGTGCCAGCAGCGTTTCATCCGGGGAGATTGTTTTCTTT	CASSVSSGEIVFF
NA	TRBV5-1	NA	TRBJ1-5	TGCGCCAGCAGCTTGGCAGGAGGTAATCAGCCCCAGCATTTT	CASSLAGGNQPQHF
NA	TRBV29-1	NA	TRBJ1-2	TGCAGCGTTTATGAAAGGGGTGGCTACACCTTC	CSVYERGGYTF
NA	TRBV5-5	NA	TRBJ2-1	TGTGCCAGCAGCTGGGGTCTTCCGCCCAATGAGCAGTTCTTC	CASSWGLPPNEQFF
NA	TRBV29-1	TRBD1	TRBJ2-1	TGCAGCGTTGGGGTCGGACAGGGGGGCAATGAGCAGTTCTTC	CSVGVGQGGNEQFF